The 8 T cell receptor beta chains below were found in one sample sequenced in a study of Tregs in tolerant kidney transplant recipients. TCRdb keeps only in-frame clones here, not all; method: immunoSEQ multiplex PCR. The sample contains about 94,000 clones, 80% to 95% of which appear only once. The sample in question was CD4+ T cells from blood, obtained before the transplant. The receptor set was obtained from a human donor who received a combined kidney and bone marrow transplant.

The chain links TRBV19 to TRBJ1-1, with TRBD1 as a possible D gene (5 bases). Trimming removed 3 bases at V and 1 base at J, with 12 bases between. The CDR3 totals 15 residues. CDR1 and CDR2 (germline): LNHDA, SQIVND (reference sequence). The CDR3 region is CASSILSTGNTEAFF. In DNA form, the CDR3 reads TGTGCCAGTAGTATCCTCTCTACAGGGAACACTGAAGCTTTCTTT. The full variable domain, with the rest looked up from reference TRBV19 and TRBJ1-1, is DGGITQSPKYLFRKEGQNVTLSCEQNLNHDAMYWYRQDPGQGLRLIYYSQIVNDFQKGDIAEGYSVSREKKESFPLTVTSAQKNPTAFYLCASSILSTGNTEAFFGQGTRLTVV.

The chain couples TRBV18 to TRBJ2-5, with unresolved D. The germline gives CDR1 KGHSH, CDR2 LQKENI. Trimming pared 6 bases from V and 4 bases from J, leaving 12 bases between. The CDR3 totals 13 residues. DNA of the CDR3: TGTGCCAGCTCCTTGGAAAGAGGAGAGACCCAGTACTTC. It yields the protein CASSLERGETQYF. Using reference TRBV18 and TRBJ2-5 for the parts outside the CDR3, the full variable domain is NAGVMQNPRHLVRRRGQEARLRCSPMKGHSHVYWYRQLPEEGLKFMVYLQKENIIDESGMPKERFSAEFPKEGPSILRIQQVVRGDSAAYFCASSLERGETQYFGPGTRLLVL.

The CDR3 DNA reads TGTGCCAGTAGAACTACAGGGGACTATGGCTACACCTTC. It yields the protein CASRTTGDYGYTF. The chain recombines TRBV19 with TRBJ1-2; 7 positions agree with TRBD1. Unmatched junction bases numbered 4, after V lost 6 bases and J lost 3 bases. Germline CDR1 LNHDA, CDR2 SQIVND (reference sequence). The CDR3 covers 13 residues.

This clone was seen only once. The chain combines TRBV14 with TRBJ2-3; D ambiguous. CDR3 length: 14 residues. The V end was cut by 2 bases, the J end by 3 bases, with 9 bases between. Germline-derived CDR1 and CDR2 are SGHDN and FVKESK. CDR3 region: CASSQYILTDTQYF. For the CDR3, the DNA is TGTGCCAGCAGCCAATATATTCTTACAGATACGCAGTATTTT.

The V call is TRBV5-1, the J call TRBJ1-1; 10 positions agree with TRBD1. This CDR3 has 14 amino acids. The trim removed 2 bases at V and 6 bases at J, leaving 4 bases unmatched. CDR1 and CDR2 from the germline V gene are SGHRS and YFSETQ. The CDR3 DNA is TGCGCCAGCAGCTTCGGACAGGGGGTTGCTGAAGCTTTCTTT. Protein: CASSFGQGVAEAFF. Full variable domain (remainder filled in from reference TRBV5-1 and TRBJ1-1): KAGVTQTPRYLIKTRGQQVTLSCSPISGHRSVSWYQQTPGQGLQFLFEYFSETQRNKGNFPGRFSGRQFSNSRSEMNVSTLELGDSALYLCASSFGQGVAEAFFGQGTRLTVV.

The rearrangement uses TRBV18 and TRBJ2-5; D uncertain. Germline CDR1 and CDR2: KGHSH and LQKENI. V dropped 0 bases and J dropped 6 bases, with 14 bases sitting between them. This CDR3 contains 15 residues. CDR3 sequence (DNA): TGTGCCAGCTCACCACCGGTGTTTGTAGTAAAGACCCAGTACTTC. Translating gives CASSPPVFVVKTQYF.

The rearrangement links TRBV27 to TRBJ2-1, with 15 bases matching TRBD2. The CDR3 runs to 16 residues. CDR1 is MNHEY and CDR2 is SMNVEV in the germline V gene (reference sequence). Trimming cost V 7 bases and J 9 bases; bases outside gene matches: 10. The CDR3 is CASTIRTSGRAVEQFF. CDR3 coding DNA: TGTGCCAGCACCATTCGGACTAGCGGGAGGGCCGTTGAGCAGTTCTTC.

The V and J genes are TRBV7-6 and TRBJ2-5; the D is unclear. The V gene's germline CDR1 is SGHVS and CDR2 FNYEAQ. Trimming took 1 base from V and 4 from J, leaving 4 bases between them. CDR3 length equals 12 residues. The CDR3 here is CASSLDRETQYF. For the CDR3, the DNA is TGTGCCAGCAGCTTAGATAGAGAGACCCAGTACTTC.